Here is one T cell receptor beta chain with its context. Per the original data handling: Reference gene primer amplification gave nucleated cell count estimates. Clones were read by immunoSEQ multiplex PCR, and TCRdb kept only the in-frame ones, dropping some. V and J calls and clone size are as listed in that table; D and trimming were resolved from the DNA. The sample yields approximately 77,000 clones, around 80% seen once. The sample originates from a study of blood T cell repertoires in COVID-19. Across the whole study: The United States, Italy and Spain supplied acute and convalescent COVID-19 samples. PBMCs, B-cell-depleted T cells, or T cells were the source of the cDNA or gDNA that made up the material.

The V and J ends lost 1 base and 2 bases respectively, with 9 bases between them. The CDR3 totals 14 residues. Germline loops: CDR1 LGHDT, CDR2 YNNKEL (reference sequence). The sequence came from a woman aged 55-75 years with acute or convalescent COVID-19. The chain carries TRBV3-1 (or the pseudogene TRBV3-2) and TRBJ2-7; a weak D match, TRBD1 (5 bases). Sequenced input: peripheral blood. The CDR3 reads CASSQVLGPYEQYF. In DNA form, the CDR3 reads TGTGCCAGCAGCCAAGTTCTGGGGCCCTACGAGCAGTACTTC.